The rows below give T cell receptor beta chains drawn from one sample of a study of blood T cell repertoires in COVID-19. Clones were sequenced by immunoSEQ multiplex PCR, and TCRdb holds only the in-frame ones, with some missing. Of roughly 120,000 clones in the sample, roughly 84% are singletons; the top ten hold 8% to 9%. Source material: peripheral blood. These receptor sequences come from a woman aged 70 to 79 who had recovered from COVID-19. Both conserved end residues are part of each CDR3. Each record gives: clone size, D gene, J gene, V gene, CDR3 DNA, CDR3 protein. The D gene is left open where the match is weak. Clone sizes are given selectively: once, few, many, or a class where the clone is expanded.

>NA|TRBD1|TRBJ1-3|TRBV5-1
TGCGCCAGCAGCCGGGACAGGTCCTCTGGAAACACCATATATTTT
CASSRDRSSGNTIYF
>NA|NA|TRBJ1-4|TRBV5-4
TGTGCCAGCAGCACCGGGACACTCGAAAAACTGTTTTTT
CASSTGTLEKLFF
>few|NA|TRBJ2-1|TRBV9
TGTGCCAGCGGAGGGGGGGCTCACTACAATGAGCAGTTCTTC
CASGGGAHYNEQFF
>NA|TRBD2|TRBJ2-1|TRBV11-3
TGTGCCAGCAGCCCGGGACTAGCGGGGAGGGTTCGGGATGAGCAGTTCTTC
CASSPGLAGRVRDEQFF
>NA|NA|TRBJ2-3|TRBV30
TGTGCCTGGAGTAGAGGCGATCGCACAGATACGCAGTATTTT
CAWSRGDRTDTQYF
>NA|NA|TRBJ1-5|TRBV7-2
TGTGCCAGCAGCCCCCCAGGCCCACTTTTTCAGCCCCAGCATTTT
CASSPPGPLFQPQHF
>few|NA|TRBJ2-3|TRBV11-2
TGTGCCAGCAGCCCCTCCAGGGGCGCAGATACGCAGTATTTT
CASSPSRGADTQYF
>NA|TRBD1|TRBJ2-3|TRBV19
TGTGCCAGTAGTATAAGGGGGACAGGCTTGGGGGCAGATACGCAGTATTTT
CASSIRGTGLGADTQYF
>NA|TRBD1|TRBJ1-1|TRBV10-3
TGTGCCATCAGTGACGCGACAGGGATTTGGGCTTTCTTT
CAISDATGIWAFF
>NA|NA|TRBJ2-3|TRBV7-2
TGTGCCAGCAGCTCACCTACAGGGAGTAGGTCCACAGATACGCAGTATTTT
CASSSPTGSRSTDTQYF
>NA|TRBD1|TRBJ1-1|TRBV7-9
TGTGCCAGCAGCTCACAGGGGGGGAACACTGAAGCTTTCTTT
CASSSQGGNTEAFF
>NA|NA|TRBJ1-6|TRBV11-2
TGTGCCAGCAGCTTAGGGCGGAATAATTCACCCCTCCACTTT
CASSLGRNNSPLHF
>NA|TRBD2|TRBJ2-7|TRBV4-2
TGTGCCAGCAGACCCTCACTAGCGGACCGCTCCTACGAGCAGTACTTC
CASRPSLADRSYEQYF
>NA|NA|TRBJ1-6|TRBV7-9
TGTGCCAGCAGCTTAGCGGCAGGGTTGGATTCACCCCTCCACTTT
CASSLAAGLDSPLHF
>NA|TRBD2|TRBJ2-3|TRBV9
TGTGCCAGCAGCGTTACTAGCGGGAGGCTCACAGATACGCAGTATTTT
CASSVTSGRLTDTQYF
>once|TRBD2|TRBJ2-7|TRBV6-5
TGTGCCAGCTCCGCCCGGGGGGGTGGGGCTTACGAGCAGTACTTC
CASSARGGGAYEQYF
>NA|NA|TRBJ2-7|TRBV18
TGTGCCAGCCTACGACTGAGGGGGGGCCAAACCTACGAGCAGTACTTC
CASLRLRGGQTYEQYF
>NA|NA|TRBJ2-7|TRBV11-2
TGTGCCAGCAGCCCCGACCCGAGGAGCGAGCAGTACTTC
CASSPDPRSEQYF
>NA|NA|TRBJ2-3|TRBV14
TGTGCCAGCAGCCAGATACAGGTATTGGATACGCAGTATTTT
CASSQIQVLDTQYF
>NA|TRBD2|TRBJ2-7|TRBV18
TGTGCCAGCTCACCAGCACGGGAGGGCCTCTACGAGCAGTACTTC
CASSPAREGLYEQYF
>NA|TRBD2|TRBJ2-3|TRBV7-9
TGTGCCAGCAGCTTAGGGACTAGCGGGGGGCGGAGCGGTACGCAGTATTTT
CASSLGTSGGRSGTQYF
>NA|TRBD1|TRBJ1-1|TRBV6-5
TGTGCCAGCAGCGGGACAGGGGGGAACACTGAAGCTTTCTTT
CASSGTGGNTEAFF
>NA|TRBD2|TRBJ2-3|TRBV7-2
TGTGCCAGCAGCTTAGCGGGAGGGGTCACAGATACGCAGTATTTT
CASSLAGGVTDTQYF
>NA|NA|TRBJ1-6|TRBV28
TGTGCCAGCAGTTGGGGGGGCCCTTCCTATAATTCACCCCTCCACTTT
CASSWGGPSYNSPLHF
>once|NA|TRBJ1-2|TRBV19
TGTGCCAGTAGTATAGTCCTCCGGGATGGCTACACCTTC
CASSIVLRDGYTF
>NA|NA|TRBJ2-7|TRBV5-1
TGCGCCAGCAGCTTGGGGGACTCCTCCTACGAGCAGTACTTC
CASSLGDSSYEQYF
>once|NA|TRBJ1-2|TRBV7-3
TGTGCCAGCAGCCCGACTGCGGGGGGAATGGGCTACACCTTC
CASSPTAGGMGYTF
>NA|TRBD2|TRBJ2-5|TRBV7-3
TGTGCCAGCAGCCCGCGGAGGAGCGGGAAACAAGAGACCCAGTACTTC
CASSPRRSGKQETQYF
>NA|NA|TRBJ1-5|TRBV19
TGTGCCAGTTCTCGGGAGAATCTCCAGCCCCAGCATTTT
CASSRENLQPQHF
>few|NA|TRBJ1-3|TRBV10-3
TGTGCCATCAGTGCGGGGGATAGAAACACCATATATTTT
CAISAGDRNTIYF
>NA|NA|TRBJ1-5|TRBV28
TGTGCCGTATATTCGTGGGCCCAGCCCCAGCATTTT
CAVYSWAQPQHF
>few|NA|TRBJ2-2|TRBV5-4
TGTGCCAGCAGCTCCTTCACCGGGGAGCTGTTTTTT
CASSSFTGELFF
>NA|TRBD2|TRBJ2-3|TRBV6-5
TGTGCCAGCAGTCGCACTAGCGGGGACACAGATACGCAGTATTTT
CASSRTSGDTDTQYF
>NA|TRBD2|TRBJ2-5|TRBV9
TGTGCCAGCAGCGTAGGAGGACGAGCGGGAGAAGAGACCCAGTACTTC
CASSVGGRAGEETQYF
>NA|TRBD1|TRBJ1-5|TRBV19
TGTGCCAGTAGTGACAGGGGAAGCAATCAGCCCCAGCATTTT
CASSDRGSNQPQHF
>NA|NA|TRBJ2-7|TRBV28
TGTGCCAGCACATCACCTGGGGGGAAAGGAGGGTACGAGCAGTACTTC
CASTSPGGKGGYEQYF
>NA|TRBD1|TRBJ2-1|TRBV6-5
TGTGCCAGCAGTTACTCTGGGACAGAGAATGAGCAGTTCTTC
CASSYSGTENEQFF
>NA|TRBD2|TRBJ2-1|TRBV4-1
TGCGCCAGCAGCCCGGGACTAGCGAACAATGAGCAGTTCTTC
CASSPGLANNEQFF
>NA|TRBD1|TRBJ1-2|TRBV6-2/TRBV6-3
TGTGCCAGCAGTTACTCAGGGGGCGGTGGCTACACCTTC
CASSYSGGGGYTF
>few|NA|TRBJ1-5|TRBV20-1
TGCAGTGCTAGTGTTGGGGGGAGGTCGAGCAATCAGCCCCAGCATTTT
CSASVGGRSSNQPQHF
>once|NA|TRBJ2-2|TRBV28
TGTGCCAGCAGCCCCGGTTGGAGTAACACCGGGGAGCTGTTTTTT
CASSPGWSNTGELFF
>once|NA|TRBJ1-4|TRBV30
TGTGCCTGGAGGTTGGGGGGGCAGGAGATCGGAAAACTGTTTTTT
CAWRLGGQEIGKLFF
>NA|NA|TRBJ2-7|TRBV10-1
TGCGCCAGCAGTGAGTCCCGCGGATACTCCTACGAGCAGTACTTC
CASSESRGYSYEQYF
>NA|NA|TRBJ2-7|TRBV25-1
TGTGCCAGCAGTGAATGGCAGGACTACGAGCAGTACTTC
CASSEWQDYEQYF
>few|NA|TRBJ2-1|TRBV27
TGTGCCAGCAGTCCACTAGCTTCTATATCGGCACAGGACAATGAGCAGTTCTTC
CASSPLASISAQDNEQFF
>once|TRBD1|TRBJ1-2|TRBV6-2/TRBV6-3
TGTGCCAGCACCCCAGGGGGCTGGGGCTACACCTTC
CASTPGGWGYTF
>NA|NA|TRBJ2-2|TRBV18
TGTGCCAGCTCAGTGGTCGGGGCGAACACCGGGGAGCTGTTTTTT
CASSVVGANTGELFF
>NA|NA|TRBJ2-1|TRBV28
TGTGCCACATCGGGGGCGGGAGTCCGGGATGGCAATGAGCAGTTCTTC
CATSGAGVRDGNEQFF
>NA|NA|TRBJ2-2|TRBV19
TGTGCCAGTAGCCGTGCGTGGGGCAGCACCGGGGAGCTGTTTTTT
CASSRAWGSTGELFF
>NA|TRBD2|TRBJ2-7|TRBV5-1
TGCGCCAGCAGCCCGATAGCGGGAGTCTCCTACGAGCAGTACTTC
CASSPIAGVSYEQYF
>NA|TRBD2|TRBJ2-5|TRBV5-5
TGTGCCAGCAGCTCGGTTAGCGGGGCAGAGACCCAGTACTTC
CASSSVSGAETQYF